This T cell receptor (beta chain) was profiled in a study of CD8 T cells in Susac syndrome. V lost 1 base, J lost 3 bases, and 4 bases stayed unmatched. CDR3 size: 15 residues. Looked up from germline, CDR1 is SEHNR and CDR2 is FQNEAQ (reference sequence). Random hexamers were used to reverse transcribe an amount of about 0.45 to 1 ug RNA. Amplification of TCR beta CDR3 spanned 54 Vbeta and 13 Jbeta via immunoSEQ multiplex PCR. TCRdb reanalysed the immunoSEQ multiplex PCR reads using MiXCR and keeps one entry per CDR3 protein. In the table there are roughly 150,000 distinct CDR3 sequences, 95% to 96% of which are singletons. Sequencing of TCR beta was performed on blood CD8+ and CD4+ T cells.

What was sequenced was CD8+ T cells from PBMCs. V gene TRBV7-9 combines with J gene TRBJ2-7, with 9 bases aligning to TRBD1. The receptor was isolated from a human donor with multiple sclerosis. This CDR3 is CASSLEGTGFYEQYF. CDR3 DNA sequence: TGTGCCAGCAGCTTAGAAGGGACAGGGTTCTACGAGCAGTACTTC. The full variable domain, in which reference TRBV7-9 and TRBJ2-7 provide the parts outside the CDR3, is DTGVSQNPRHKITKRGQNVTFRCDPISEHNRLYWYRQTLGQGPEFLTYFQNEAQLEKSRLLSDRFSAERPKGSFSTLEIQRTEQGDSAMYLCASSLEGTGFYEQYFGPGTRLTVT.